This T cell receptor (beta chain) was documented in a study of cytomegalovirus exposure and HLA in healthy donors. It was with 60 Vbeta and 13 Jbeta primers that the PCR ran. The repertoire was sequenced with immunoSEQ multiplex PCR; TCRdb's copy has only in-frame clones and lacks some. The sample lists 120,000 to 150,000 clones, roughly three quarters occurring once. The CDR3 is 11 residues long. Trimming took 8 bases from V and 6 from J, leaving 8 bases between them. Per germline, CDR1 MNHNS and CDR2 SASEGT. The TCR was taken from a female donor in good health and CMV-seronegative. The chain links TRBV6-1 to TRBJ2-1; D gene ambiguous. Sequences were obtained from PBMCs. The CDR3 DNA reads TGTGCCAGCTCTGAGATCAATGAGCAGTTCTTC. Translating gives CASSEINEQFF.